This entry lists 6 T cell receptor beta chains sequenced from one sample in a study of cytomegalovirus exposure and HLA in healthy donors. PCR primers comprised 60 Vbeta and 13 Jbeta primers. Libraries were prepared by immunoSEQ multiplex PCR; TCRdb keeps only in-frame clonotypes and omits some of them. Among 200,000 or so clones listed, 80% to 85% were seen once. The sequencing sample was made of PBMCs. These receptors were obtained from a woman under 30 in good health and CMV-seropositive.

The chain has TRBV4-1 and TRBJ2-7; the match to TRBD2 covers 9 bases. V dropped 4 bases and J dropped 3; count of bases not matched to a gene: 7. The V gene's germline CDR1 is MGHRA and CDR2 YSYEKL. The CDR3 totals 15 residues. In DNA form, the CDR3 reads TGCGCCAGCAGCCCGGCCGGGACTAGCCTCTACGAGCAGTACTTC. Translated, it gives CASSPAGTSLYEQYF.

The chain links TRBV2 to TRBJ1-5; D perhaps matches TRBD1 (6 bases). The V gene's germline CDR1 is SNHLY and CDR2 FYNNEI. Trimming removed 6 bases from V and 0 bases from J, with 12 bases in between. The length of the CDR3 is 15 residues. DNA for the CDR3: TGTGCCAGCAGCATGGACAGATATAGCAATCAGCCCCAGCATTTT. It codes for CASSMDRYSNQPQHF.

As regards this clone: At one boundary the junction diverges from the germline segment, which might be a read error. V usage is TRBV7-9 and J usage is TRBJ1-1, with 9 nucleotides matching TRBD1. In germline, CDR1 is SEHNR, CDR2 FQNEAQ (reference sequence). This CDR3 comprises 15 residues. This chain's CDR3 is CSSSLGQGEDTEAFF. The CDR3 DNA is TGTTCCAGCAGCCTGGGACAGGGTGAAGACACTGAAGCTTTCTTT. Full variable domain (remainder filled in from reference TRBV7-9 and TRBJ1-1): DTGVSQNPRHKITKRGQNVTFRCDPISEHNRLYWYRQTLGQGPEFLTYFQNEAQLEKSRLLSDRFSAERPKGSFSTLEIQRTEQGDSAMYLCSSSLGQGEDTEAFFGQGTRLTVV.

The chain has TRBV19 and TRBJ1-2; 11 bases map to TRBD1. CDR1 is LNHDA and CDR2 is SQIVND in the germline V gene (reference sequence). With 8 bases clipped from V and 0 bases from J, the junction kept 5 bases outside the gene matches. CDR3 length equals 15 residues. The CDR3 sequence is CASGGTGGANYGYTF. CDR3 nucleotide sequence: TGTGCCAGTGGGGGGACAGGGGGAGCTAACTATGGCTACACCTTC.

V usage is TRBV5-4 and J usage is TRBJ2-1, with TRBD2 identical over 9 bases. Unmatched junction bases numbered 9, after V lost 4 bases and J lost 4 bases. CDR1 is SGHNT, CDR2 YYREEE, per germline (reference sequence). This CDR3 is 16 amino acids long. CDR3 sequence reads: CASSPAAGGLYNEQFF. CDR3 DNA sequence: TGTGCCAGCAGCCCGGCGGCGGGGGGGCTTTACAATGAGCAGTTCTTC.

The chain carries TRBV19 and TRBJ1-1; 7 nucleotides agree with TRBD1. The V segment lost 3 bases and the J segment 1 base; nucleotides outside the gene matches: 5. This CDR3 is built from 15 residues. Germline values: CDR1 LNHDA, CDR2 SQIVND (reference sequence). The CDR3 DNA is TGTGCCAGTAGTATGCGGGGACAGCAGAACACTGAAGCTTTCTTT. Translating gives CASSMRGQQNTEAFF.